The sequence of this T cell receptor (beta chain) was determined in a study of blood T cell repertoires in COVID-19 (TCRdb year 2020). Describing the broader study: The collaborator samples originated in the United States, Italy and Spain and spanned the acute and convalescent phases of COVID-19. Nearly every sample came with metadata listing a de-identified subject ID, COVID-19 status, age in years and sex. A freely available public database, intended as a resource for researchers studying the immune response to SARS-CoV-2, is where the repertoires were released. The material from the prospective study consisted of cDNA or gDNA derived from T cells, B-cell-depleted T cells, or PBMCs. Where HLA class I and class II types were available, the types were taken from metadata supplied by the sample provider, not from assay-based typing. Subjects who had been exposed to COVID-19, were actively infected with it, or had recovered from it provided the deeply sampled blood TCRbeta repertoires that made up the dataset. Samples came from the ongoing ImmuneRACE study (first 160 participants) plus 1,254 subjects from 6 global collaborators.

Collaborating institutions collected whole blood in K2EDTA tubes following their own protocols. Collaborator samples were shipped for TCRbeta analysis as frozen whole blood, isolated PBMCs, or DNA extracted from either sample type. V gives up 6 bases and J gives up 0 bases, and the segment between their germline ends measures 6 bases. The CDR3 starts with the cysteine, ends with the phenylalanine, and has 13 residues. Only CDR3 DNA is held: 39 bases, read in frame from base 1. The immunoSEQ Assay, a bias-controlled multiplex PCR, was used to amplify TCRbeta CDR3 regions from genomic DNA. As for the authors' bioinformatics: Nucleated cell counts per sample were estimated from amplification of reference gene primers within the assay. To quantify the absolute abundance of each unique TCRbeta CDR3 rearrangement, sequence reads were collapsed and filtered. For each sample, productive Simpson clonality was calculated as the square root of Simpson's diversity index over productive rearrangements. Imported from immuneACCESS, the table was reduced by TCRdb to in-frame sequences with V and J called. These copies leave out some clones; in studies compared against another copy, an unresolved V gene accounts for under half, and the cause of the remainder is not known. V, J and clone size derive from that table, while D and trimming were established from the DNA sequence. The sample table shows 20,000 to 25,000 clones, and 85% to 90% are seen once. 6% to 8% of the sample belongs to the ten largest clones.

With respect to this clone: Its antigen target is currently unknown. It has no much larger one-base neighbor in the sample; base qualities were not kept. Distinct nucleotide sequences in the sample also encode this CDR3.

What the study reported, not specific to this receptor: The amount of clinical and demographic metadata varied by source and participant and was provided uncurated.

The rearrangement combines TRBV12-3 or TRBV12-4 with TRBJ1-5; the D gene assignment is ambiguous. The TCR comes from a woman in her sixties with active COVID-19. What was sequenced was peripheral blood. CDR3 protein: CASRGDSNQPQHF. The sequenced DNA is TGTGCCAGCAGAGGAGATAGCAATCAGCCCCAGCATTTT.